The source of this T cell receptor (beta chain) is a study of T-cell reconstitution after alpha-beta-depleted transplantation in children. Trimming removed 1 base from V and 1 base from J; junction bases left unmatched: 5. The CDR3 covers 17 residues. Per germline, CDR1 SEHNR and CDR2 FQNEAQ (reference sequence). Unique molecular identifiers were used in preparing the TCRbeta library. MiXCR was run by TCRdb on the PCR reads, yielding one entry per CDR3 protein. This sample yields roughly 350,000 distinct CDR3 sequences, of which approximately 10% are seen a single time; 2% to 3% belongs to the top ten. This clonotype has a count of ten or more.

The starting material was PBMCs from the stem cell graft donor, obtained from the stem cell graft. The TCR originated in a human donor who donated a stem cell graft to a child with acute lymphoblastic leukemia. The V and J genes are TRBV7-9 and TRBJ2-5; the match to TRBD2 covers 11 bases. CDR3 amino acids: CASSLVGLAGGQETQYF. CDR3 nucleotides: TGTGCCAGCAGCTTAGTAGGTCTAGCGGGAGGCCAAGAGACCCAGTACTTC.